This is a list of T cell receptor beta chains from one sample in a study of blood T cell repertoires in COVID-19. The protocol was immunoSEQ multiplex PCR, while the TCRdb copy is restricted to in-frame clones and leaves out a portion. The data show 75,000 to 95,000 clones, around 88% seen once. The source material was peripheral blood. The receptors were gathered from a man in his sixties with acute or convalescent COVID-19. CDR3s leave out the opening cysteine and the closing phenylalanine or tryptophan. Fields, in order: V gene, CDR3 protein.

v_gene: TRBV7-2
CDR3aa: ASSPRSREKLF

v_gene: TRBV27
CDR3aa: ASSRGEWYEQF

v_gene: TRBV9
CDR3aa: ASSVDAGMDKLF

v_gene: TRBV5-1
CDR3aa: ASSFTGHLNTEAF

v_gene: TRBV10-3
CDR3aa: AISERGNTEAF

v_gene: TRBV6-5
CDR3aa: ASSYSKGGGGTEAF

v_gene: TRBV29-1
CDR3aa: SVEVSGKVEAF

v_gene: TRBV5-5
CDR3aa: ASSLSGGGTNYGYT

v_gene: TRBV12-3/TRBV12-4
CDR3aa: ASSPGGDTEAF

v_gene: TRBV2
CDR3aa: ASSGGGSRYGYT

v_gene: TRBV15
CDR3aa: ATSKQEYGYT

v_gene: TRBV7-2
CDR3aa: ASSPIAGANTGELF

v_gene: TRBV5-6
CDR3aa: ASSLFISYNEQF

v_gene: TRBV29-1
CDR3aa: SVAQPNTGELF

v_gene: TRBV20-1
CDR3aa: SASPYRRSYNSPLH

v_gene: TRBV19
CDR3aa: ASSPLDRGNTEAF

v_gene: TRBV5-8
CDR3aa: ASSLVAGATTYEQY

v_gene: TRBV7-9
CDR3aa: ASSLGFGGYTEAF

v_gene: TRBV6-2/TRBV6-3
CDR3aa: ASSYSIQDLDGYT

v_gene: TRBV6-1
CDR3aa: ASSEAAGWTTNEKLF

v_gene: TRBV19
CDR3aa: ASSQGAGYEQY

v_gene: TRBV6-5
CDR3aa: ASNGRGNGYT

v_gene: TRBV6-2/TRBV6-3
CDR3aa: ASSRRTGGASKTQY

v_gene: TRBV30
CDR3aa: ACPGLASDEQF

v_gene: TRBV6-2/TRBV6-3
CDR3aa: ASSTTGGRINGYT

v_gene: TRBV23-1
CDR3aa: ASSQLGPTEAF

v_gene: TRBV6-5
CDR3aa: ASRSGGNDNEQF

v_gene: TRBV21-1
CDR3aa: ASSKTGATSGGNNEQF

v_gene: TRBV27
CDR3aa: ASSLNRQVTEAF

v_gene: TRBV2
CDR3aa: ASREGAWNTEAF

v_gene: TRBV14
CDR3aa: ASSPWTKKDTQY

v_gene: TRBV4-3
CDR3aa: ASSHSRTGDTEAF

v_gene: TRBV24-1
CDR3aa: ATSDAAGGRETQY

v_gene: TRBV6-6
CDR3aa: ASSYSGQIGSYEQY

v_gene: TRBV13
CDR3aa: ASSEDRPFSYEQY

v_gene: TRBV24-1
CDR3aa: ATSEGAQTEAF

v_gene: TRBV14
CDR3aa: ASSRGGASGSYEQY

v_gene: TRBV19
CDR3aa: ASSIGGLIANQPQH

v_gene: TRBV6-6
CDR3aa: ASSETLNTEAF

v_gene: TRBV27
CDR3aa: ATQGFRGSPLH

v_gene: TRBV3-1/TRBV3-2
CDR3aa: ASSLEGGSSYEQY

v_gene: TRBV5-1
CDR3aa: ASSLDRGDSGNTIY

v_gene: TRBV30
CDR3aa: ACSLRGRGPAATDTQY

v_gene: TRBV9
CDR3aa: ASSEGDPNTEAF

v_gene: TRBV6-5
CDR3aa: ASSYSRGGTEAF

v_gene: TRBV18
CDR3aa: ASSRGTSGGVSNEQF

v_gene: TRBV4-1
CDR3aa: ASSQHSGGNYNEQF

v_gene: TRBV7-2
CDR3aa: ASSLERQGNTEAF

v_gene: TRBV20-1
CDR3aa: SASDGAGALGELF

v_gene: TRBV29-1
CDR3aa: SVEGRQSGVETQY

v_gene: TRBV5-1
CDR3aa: ASSLVAGNYGYT

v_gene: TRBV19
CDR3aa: ASSPTGNTIY

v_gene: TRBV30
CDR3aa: AGGWGGSYNEQF

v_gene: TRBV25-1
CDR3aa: ASSGWDSHNQPQH

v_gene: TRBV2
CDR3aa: ASSDPTGELRVPGELF